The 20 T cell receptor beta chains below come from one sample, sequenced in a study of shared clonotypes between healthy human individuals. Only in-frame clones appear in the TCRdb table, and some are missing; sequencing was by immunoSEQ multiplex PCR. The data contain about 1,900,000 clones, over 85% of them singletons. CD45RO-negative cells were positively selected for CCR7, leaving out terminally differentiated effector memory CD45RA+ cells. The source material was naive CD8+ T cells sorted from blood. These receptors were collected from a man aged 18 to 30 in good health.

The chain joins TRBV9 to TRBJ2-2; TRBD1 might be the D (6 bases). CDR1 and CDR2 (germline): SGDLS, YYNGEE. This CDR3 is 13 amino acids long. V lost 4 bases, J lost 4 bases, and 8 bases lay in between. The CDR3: CASSLGATGELFF. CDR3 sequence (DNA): TGTGCCAGCAGCCTGGGGGCCACCGGGGAGCTGTTTTTT.

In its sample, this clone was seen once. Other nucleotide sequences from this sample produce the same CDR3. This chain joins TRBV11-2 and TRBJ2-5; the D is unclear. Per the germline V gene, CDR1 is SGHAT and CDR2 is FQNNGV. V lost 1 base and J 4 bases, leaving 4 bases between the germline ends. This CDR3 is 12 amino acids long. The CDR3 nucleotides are TGTGCCAGCAGCTTAGGTCGAGAGACCCAGTACTTC. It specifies CASSLGRETQYF.

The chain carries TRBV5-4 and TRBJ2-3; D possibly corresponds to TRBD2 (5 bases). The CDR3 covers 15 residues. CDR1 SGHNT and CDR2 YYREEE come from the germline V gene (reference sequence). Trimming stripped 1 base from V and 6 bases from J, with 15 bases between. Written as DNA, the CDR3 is TGTGCCAGCAGCTTGAGCGTGATTACTAGGGATACGCAGTATTTT. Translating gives CASSLSVITRDTQYF.

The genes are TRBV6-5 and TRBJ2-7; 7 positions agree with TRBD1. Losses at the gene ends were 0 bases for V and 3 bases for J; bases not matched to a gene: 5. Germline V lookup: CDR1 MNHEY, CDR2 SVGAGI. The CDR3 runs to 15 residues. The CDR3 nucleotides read TGTGCCAGCAGTTACTCCCCGGACAGGCTCTACGAGCAGTACTTC. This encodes CASSYSPDRLYEQYF.

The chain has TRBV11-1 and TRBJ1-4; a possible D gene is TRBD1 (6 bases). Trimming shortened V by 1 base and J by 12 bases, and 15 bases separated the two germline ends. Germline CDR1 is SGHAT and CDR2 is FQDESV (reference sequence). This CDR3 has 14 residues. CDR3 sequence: CASSLDSTRGELFF. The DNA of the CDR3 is TGTGCCAGCAGCTTAGACAGTACTAGGGGGGAACTGTTTTTT.

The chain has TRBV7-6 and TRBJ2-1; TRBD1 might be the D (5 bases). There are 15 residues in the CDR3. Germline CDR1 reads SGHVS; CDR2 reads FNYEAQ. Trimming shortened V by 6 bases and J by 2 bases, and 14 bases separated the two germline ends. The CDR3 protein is CASSPTQGTYNEQFF. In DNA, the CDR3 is TGTGCCAGCAGTCCCACCCAGGGTACCTACAATGAGCAGTTCTTC.

The CDR3 DNA is TGTGCCAGCAGTTCAATAAAGGAGACCCAGTACTTC. Protein product: CASSSIKETQYF. The chain has TRBV6-6 and TRBJ2-5, with D uncertain. The V gene's germline CDR1 is MNHNY and CDR2 SVGAGI (reference sequence). Deletions cut 4 bases from V and 5 bases from J, with 8 bases between. This CDR3 has 12 residues.

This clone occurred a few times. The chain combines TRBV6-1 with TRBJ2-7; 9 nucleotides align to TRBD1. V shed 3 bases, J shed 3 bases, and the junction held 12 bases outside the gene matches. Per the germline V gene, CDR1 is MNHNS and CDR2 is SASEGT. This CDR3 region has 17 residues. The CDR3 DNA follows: TGTGCCAGCAGTGACCCCCTCCCGACAGGGGGTCGCTACGAGCAGTACTTC. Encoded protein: CASSDPLPTGGRYEQYF.

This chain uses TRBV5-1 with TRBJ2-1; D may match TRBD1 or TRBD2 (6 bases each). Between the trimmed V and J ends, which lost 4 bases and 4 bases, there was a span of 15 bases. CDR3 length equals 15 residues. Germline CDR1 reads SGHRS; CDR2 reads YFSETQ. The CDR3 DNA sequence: TGCGCCAGCAGCCCAGTGGGGGGCCAGTACAATGAGCAGTTCTTC. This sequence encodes CASSPVGGQYNEQFF.

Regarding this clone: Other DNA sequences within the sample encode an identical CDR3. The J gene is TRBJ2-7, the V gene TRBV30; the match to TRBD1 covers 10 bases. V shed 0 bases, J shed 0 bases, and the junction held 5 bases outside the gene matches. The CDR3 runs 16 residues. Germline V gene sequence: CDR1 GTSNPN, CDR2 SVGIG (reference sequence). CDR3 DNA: TGTGCCTGGAGTGTATTGGGACAGGGGATCTCCTACGAGCAGTACTTC. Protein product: CAWSVLGQGISYEQYF.

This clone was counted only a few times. The CDR3 sequence: CASSDPAQNYGYTF. The CDR3 DNA sequence: TGTGCCAGCAGTGATCCCGCACAGAACTATGGCTACACCTTC. This chain links TRBV25-1 with TRBJ1-2; D call uncertain. V gave up 3 bases and J gave up 2 bases, with 10 bases separating them. Germline CDR1 MGHDK, CDR2 SYGVNS. The CDR3 is made up of 14 amino acids.

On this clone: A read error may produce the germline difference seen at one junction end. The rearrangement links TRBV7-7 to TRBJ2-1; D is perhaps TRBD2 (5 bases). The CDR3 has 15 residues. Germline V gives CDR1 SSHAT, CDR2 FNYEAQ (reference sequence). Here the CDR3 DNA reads TGTGCTAGCAGCCATAGCGCAAACTTTAACAATGAGCAGTTCTTC. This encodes CASSHSANFNNEQFF.

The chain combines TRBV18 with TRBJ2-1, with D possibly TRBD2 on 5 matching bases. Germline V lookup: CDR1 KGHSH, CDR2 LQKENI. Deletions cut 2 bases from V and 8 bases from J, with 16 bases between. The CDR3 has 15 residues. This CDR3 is CASSPNPRGLDEQFF. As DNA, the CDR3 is TGTGCCAGCTCACCAAACCCGCGTGGACTGGATGAGCAGTTCTTC.

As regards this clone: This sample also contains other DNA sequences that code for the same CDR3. CDR3 nucleotides: TGTGCCAGCAGCCCTGGAACCTACGAGCAGTACTTC. Protein: CASSPGTYEQYF. This chain uses TRBV2 with TRBJ2-7, with D uncertain. V gave up 6 bases and J gave up 2 bases, with 8 bases separating them. This CDR3 comprises 12 residues. Germline CDR1 and CDR2: SNHLY and FYNNEI.

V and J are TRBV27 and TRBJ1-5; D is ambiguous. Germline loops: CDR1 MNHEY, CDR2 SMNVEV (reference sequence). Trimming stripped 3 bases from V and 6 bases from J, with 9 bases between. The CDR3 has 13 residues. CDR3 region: CASSFGGLQPQHF. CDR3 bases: TGTGCCAGCAGTTTCGGAGGACTTCAGCCCCAGCATTTT.

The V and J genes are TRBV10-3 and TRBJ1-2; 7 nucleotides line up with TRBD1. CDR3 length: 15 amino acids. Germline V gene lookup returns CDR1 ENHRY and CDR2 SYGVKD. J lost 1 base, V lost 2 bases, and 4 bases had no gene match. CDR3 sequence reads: CAISEGTAFNYGYTF. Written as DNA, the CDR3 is TGTGCCATCAGTGAGGGGACAGCTTTTAACTATGGCTACACCTTC.

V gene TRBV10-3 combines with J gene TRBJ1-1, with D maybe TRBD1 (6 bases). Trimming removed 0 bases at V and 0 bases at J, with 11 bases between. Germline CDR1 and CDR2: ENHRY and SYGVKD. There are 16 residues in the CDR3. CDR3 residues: CAISESGRGMNTEAFF. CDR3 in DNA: TGTGCCATCAGTGAGTCAGGGAGGGGGATGAACACTGAAGCTTTCTTT.

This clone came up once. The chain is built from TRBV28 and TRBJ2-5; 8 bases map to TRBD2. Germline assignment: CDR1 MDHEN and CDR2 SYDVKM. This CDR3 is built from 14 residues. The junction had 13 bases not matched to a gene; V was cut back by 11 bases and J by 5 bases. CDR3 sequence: CASFGTGGPETQYF. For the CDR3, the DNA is TGTGCCTCCTTCGGCACGGGGGGGCCGGAGACCCAGTACTTC. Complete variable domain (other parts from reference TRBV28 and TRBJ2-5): DVKVTQSSRYLVKRTGEKVFLECVQDMDHENMFWYRQDPGLGLRLIYFSYDVKMKEKGDIPEGYSVSREKKERFSLILESASTNQTSMYLCASFGTGGPETQYFGPGTRLLVL.

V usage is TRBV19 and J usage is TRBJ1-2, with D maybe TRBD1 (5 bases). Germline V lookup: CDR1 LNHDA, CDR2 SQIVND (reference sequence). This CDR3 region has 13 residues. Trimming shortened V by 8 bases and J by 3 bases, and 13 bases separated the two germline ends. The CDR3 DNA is TGTGCCAGTGTCGACAGACTCGACTATGGCTACACCTTC. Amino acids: CASVDRLDYGYTF.

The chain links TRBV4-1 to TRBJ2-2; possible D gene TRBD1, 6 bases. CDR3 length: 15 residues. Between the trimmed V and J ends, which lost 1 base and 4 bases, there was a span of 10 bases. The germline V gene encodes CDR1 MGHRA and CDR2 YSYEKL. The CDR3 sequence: CASSQGGTPTGELFF. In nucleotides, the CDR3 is TGCGCCAGCAGCCAAGGGGGGACACCCACCGGGGAGCTGTTTTTT.